This TCR beta chain was sequenced for a study of blood T cell repertoires in COVID-19. Looking at the study overall: Donors in the United States, Italy and Spain gave samples during acute or convalescent COVID-19. T cells, B-cell-depleted T cells, or PBMCs provided the cDNA or gDNA that served as material.

This CDR3 has 16 residues. Germline CDR1 and CDR2: SNHLY and FYNNEI. The ends lost 5 bases at V and 1 base at J; junction bases unmatched: 9. In the original workflow: Amplifying reference gene primers gave estimates of nucleated cell counts. Profiling relied on immunoSEQ multiplex PCR, and the TCRdb table lists in-frame clones only, not all of them. That table gives V, J and clone size, and the DNA gave D and trimming. Altogether approximately 110,000 clones are present, 81% being singletons, with the ten largest covering more than 30%. The rearrangement uses TRBV2 and TRBJ1-2, with 8 positions matching TRBD1. The sequence was obtained from a man older than 75 with acute or convalescent COVID-19. Material for sequencing was peripheral blood. The CDR3 spells CASSKQGGLINYGYTF. The CDR3 DNA is TGTGCCAGCAGTAAACAGGGGGGACTAATTAACTATGGCTACACCTTC.